This T cell receptor beta chain was sequenced in a study of Tregs in tolerant kidney transplant recipients. To note about this clone: The antigen is unknown.

General study points: The small number of patients limits these findings pending further validation. Activated donor B cell expansion appeared to reveal the most relevant donor-specific TCRbeta repertoire. Antigen-driven expansion was suggested because donor-specific Tregs expanded more than all Tregs in tolerant patients.

CDR3 size: 15 residues. CDR1 is LGHNA, CDR2 YNFKEQ, per germline. V was pared by 2 bases and J by 1 base, with 11 bases between. Some clones are missing from TCRdb's copy, which holds only in-frame ones; the method was immunoSEQ multiplex PCR. The table includes 55,000 to 75,000 clones, around 87% detected once. The nonmyeloablative bone marrow transplants came from related graft donors, with transient mixed chimerism. Unstimulated Tregs (CD4+CD25+CD127-) and CD4+CD25- non-Tregs were sorted from PBMCs. V and J are TRBV4-2 and TRBJ1-1; D remains ambiguous. The clonotype comes from a human patient who received a combined kidney and bone marrow transplant. Some T cells may arise from the graft donor. The sample was CD4+ T cells from blood (PBMCs), taken 6 months after the transplant. The CDR3 DNA reads as TGTGCCAGCAGCCAAACTAGGCGGGGGAACACTGAAGCTTTCTTT. The encoded protein is CASSQTRRGNTEAFF.